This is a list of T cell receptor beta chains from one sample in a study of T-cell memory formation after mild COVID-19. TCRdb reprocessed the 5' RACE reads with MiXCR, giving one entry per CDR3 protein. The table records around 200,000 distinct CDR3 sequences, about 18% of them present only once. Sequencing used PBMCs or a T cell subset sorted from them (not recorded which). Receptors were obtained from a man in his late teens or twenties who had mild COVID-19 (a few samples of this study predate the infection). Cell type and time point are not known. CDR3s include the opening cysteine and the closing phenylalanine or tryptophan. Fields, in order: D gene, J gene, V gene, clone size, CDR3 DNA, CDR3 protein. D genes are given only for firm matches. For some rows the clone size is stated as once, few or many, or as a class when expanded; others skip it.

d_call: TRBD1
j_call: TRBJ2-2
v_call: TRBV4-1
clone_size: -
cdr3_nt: TGCGCCAGCAGCCCCGTCAGGGGGACCGGGGAGCTGTTTTTT
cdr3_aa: CASSPVRGTGELFF

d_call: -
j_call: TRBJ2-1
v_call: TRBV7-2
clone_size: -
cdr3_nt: TGTGCCAGCAGTACCCCCGGGCGAAATGAGCAGTTCTTC
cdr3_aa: CASSTPGRNEQFF

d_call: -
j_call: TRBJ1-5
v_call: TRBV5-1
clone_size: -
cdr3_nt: TGCGCCAGCAGCCTCGACGGGCCGTATCAGCCCCAGCATTTT
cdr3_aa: CASSLDGPYQPQHF

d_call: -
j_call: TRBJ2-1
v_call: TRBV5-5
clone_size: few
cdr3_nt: TGTGCCAGCAGCTTGTACTTCGAGCAGTTCTTC
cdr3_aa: CASSLYFEQFF

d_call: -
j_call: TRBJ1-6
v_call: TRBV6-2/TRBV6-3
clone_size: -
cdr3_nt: TGTGCCAGCAGTCCCCACCGGGACACCTACCGGGGTTCACCCCTCCACTTT
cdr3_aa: CASSPHRDTYRGSPLHF

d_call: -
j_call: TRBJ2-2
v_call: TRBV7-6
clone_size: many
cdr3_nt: TGTGCCAGCAGCTTGACAGAAACCACCGGGGAGCTGTTTTTT
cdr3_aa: CASSLTETTGELFF

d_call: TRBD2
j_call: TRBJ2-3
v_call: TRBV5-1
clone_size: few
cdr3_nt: TGCGCCAGCAGCGCCAGGGAGGGGAGGGCCCTCATGAATACGCAGTATTTT
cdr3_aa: CASSAREGRALMNTQYF

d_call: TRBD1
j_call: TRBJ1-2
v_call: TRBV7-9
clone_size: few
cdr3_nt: TGTGCCAGCAGCTTGGGACAGCTCTATGGCTACACCTTC
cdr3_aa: CASSLGQLYGYTF

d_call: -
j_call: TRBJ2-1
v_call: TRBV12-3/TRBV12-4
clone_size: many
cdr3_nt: TGTGCCAGCAGCTTCTCGAGGCGGTTATCCTACAATGAGCAGTTCTTC
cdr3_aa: CASSFSRRLSYNEQFF

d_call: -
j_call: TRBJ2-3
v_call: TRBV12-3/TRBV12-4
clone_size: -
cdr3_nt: TGTGCCAGCAGTTTAACGGTGGGGCCCACAGATACGCAGTATTTT
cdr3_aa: CASSLTVGPTDTQYF

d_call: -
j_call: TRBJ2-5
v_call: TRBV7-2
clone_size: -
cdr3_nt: TGTGCCAGCAGCTACCGGCGGAAAGAGACCCAGTACTTC
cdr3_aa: CASSYRRKETQYF

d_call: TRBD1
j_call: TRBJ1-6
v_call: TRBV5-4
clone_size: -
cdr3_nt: TGTGCCAGCAGCATCGGACAGGGAAATTCACCCCTCCACTTT
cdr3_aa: CASSIGQGNSPLHF

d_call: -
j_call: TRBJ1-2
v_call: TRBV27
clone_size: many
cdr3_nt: TGTGCCAGCAGTTTATCCGGCCTCTATGGCTACACCTTC
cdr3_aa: CASSLSGLYGYTF

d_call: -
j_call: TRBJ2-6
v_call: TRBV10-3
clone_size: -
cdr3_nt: TGTGCCATCTCAAGCGCGGACCTCTCTGGGGCCAACGTCCTGACTTTC
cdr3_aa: CAISSADLSGANVLTF

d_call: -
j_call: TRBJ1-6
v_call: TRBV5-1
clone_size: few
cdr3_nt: TGCGCCAGCAGCTTTGCAGGGGATAATTCACCCCTCCACTTT
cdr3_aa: CASSFAGDNSPLHF

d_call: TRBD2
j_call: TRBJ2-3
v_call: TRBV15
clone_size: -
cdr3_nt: TGTGCCACCAGCAGATCCGGACTAGCATCAGATACGCAGTATTTT
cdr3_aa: CATSRSGLASDTQYF

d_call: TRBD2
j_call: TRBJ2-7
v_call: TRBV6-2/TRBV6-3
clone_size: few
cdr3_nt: TGTGCCAGCAGGCGGGGGGGCTCCTACGAGCAGTACTTC
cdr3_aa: CASRRGGSYEQYF

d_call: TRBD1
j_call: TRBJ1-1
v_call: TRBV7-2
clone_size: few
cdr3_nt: TGTGCCAGCAGCTTACAGGGGGCGAGATTCACTGAAGCTTTCTTT
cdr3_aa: CASSLQGARFTEAFF

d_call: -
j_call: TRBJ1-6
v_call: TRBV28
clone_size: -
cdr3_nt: TGTGCCAGCAGCCCTAACGTGGGTCCCCTCCACTTT
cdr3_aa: CASSPNVGPLHF

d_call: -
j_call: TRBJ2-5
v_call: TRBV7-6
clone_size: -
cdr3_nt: TGTGCCAGCAGCTTACAGGGGGGAGCTCAAGAGACCCAGTACTTC
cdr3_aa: CASSLQGGAQETQYF

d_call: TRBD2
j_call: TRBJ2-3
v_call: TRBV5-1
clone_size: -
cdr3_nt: TGCGCCAGCAGCACGACTAGCGGGGGTACAGATACGCAGTATTTT
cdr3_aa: CASSTTSGGTDTQYF

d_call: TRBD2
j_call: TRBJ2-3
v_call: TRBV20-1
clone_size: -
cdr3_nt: TGCAGTGCTATTCCGACTAGCGGAGCCGAGTATACGCAGTATTTT
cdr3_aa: CSAIPTSGAEYTQYF

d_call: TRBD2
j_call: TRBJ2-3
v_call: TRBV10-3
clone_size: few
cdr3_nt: TGTGCCATCGCCGGGGGGTCGACAGATACGCAGTATTTT
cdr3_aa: CAIAGGSTDTQYF

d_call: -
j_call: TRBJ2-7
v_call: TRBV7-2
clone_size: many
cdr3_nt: TGTGCCAGCAGCCGCGACTCGGTAGTCCTCTACGAGCAGTACTTC
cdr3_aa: CASSRDSVVLYEQYF

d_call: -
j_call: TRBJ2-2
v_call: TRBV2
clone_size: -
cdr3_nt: TGTGCCAGCAGTGGCTTGGGGGTGACCGGGGAGCTGTTTTTT
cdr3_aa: CASSGLGVTGELFF

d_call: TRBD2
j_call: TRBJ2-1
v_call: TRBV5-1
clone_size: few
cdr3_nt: TGCGCCAGCAGCGCCGGGACTAGCGGGGGGGCAGGGCAGTTCTTC
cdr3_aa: CASSAGTSGGAGQFF

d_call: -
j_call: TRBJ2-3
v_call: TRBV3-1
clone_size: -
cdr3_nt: TGTGCCAGCAGCCAAGGAACGCCAGATACGCAGTATTTT
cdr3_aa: CASSQGTPDTQYF

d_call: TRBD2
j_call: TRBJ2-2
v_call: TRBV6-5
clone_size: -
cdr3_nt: TGTGCCAGCACTCGCACGGGGGGGAACACCGGGGAGCTGTTTTTT
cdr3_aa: CASTRTGGNTGELFF

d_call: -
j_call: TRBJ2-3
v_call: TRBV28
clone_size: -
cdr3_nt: TGTGCCAGCAGAAGGACTGGCAGAGATACGCAGTATTTT
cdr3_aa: CASRRTGRDTQYF

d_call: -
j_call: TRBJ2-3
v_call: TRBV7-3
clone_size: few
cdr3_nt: TGTGCCAGCAGCCCCCGGCAGGGCACAGATACGCAGTATTTT
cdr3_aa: CASSPRQGTDTQYF

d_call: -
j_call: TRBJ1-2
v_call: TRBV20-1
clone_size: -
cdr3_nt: TGCAGTGCTAGAGAGGACAGCTATGGCTACACCTTC
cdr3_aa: CSAREDSYGYTF

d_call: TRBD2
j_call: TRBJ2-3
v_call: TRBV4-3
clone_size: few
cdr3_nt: TGCGCCAGCAGCCAGGCTGCTAGCGGTCCTAGCACAGATACGCAGTATTTT
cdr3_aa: CASSQAASGPSTDTQYF

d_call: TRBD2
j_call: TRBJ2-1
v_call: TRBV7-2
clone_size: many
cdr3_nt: TGTGCCAGCAGCTTAGCAGCTAGCGGGGGGGCTTACAATGAGCAGTTCTTC
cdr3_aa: CASSLAASGGAYNEQFF

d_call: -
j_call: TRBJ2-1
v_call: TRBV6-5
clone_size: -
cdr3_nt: TGTGCCAGCAGTTACTCCAGGGTACATGAGCAGTTCTTC
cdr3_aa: CASSYSRVHEQFF

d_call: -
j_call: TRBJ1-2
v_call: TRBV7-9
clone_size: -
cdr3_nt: TGTGCCAGCAGCCTACAGCTCTATGGCTACACCTTC
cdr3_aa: CASSLQLYGYTF

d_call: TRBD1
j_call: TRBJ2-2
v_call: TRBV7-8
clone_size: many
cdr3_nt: TGTGCCTTCCGGCAGGGGGACAATAGAGGCGGGGAGCTGTTTTTT
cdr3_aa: CAFRQGDNRGGELFF

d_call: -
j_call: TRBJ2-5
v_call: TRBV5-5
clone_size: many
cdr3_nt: TGTGCCAGCAGCTGGCCCCAAGAGACCCAGTACTTC
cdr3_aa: CASSWPQETQYF

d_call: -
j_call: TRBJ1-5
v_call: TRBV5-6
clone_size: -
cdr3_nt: TGTGCCAGCAGCTTGCGTTATTATAGCAATCAGCCCCAGCATTTT
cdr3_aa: CASSLRYYSNQPQHF

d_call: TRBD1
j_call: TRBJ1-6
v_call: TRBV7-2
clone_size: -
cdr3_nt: TGTGCCAGCAGCTTATGGGGACAGGGGAATTCACCCCTCCACTTT
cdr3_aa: CASSLWGQGNSPLHF

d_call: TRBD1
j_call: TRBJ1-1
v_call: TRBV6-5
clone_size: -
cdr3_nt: TGTGCCACCTACGGGACAGGGGCGAACACTGAAGCTTTCTTT
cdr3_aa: CATYGTGANTEAFF

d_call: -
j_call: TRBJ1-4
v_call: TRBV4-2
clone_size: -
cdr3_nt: TGTGCCAGCAGCCAAGGCGATAATGAAAAACTGTTTTTT
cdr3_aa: CASSQGDNEKLFF

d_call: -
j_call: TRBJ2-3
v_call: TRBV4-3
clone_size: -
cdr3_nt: TGCGCCAGCAGCCAAGATGGTTGGGATCTAGATGGCACAGATACGCAGTATTTT
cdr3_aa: CASSQDGWDLDGTDTQYF

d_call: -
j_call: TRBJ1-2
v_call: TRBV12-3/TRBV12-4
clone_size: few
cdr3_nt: TGTGCCAGCAGTTTAAAGACACTCGAAGGTATTGATGGCTACACCTTC
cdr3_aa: CASSLKTLEGIDGYTF

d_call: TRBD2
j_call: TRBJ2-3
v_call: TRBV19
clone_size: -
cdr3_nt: TGTGCCAGTAGTAACCCCGGTGGGGGGGGTGCAGATACGCAGTATTTT
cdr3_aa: CASSNPGGGGADTQYF

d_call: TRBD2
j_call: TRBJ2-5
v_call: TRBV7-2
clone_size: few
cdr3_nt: TGTGCCAGCAGCTCCCTTCGGACTAGCGGGCAAGAGACCCAGTACTTC
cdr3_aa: CASSSLRTSGQETQYF

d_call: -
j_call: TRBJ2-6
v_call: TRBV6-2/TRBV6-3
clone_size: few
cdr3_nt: TGTGCCAGCAGTTACGGGAGGACTGGGGCCAACGTCCTGACTTTC
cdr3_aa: CASSYGRTGANVLTF

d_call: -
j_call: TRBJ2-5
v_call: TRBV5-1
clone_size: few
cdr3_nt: TGCGCCAGCAGCTTGGGGCCGGTTCAGGGACAAGAGACCCAGTACTTC
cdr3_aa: CASSLGPVQGQETQYF

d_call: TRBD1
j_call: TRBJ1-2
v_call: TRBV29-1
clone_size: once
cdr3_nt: TGCAGCGGCAGCGAGGGACAGGCGTATGGCTACACCTTC
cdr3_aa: CSGSEGQAYGYTF

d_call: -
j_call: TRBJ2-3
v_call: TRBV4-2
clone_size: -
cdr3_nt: TGTGCCAGCAGCCAAGTCCGACTTAGAGGCACAGATACGCAGTATTTT
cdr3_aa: CASSQVRLRGTDTQYF

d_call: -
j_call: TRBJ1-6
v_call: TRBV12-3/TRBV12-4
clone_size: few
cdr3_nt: TGTGCCAGCAGAGCTAGCTCCTATAATTCACCCCTCCACTTT
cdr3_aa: CASRASSYNSPLHF

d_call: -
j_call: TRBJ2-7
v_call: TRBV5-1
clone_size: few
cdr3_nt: TGCGCCAGCAGCCGTGGGTCAACCGCGGACGGGAAATACTACGAGCAGTACTTC
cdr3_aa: CASSRGSTADGKYYEQYF

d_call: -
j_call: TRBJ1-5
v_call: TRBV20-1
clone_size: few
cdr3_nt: TGCAGTGCTAGTGCGGGCGGACGCCGCAATCAGCCCCAGCATTTT
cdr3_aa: CSASAGGRRNQPQHF

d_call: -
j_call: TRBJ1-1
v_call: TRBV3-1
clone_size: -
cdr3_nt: TGTGCCAGCAGCCCCGGGGGTGGGGTCGAAGCTTTCTTT
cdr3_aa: CASSPGGGVEAFF

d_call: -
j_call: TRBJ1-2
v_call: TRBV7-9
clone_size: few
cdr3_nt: TGTGCCAGCACTATCGGGGCGGGGGTTGACTATGGCTACACCTTC
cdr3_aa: CASTIGAGVDYGYTF

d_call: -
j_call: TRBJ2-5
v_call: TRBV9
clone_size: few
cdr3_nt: TGTGCCAGCACAACAGGGCCGCAGGCGGAGACCCAGTACTTC
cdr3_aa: CASTTGPQAETQYF

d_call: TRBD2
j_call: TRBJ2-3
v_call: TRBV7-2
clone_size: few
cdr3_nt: TGTGCCAGCAGCTCTTACGCGGGGGGGGGCACAGATACGCAGTATTTT
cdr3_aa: CASSSYAGGGTDTQYF

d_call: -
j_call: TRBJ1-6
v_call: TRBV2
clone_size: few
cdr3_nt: TGTGCCAGCAGTGAACAGTTGGGCAATTCACCCCTCCACTTT
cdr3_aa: CASSEQLGNSPLHF

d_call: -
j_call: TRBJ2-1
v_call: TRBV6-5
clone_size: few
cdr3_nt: TGTGCCAGCAGTTACGCGGTGCCAACCTACAATGAGCAGTTCTTC
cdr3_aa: CASSYAVPTYNEQFF

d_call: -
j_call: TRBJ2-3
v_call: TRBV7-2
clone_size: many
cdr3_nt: TGTGCCAGCAGCTCTTCGGGCCCCAAGGGGTATTTT
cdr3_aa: CASSSSGPKGYF